A selection of T cell receptor beta chains follows, all from one sample in a study of T-cell memory formation after mild COVID-19. TCRdb redid the calling of the 5' RACE reads with MiXCR, one entry per CDR3 protein. The sample contains about 190,000 distinct CDR3 sequences, around a fifth of which appear only once. Sequencing was carried out using PBMCs or a T cell subset sorted from them (not recorded which). These receptors were taken from an adult woman who had mild COVID-19 (a few samples of this study predate the infection). Cell type and time point are not known. Each CDR3 is given with its conserved first and last residue. A D gene is named only where the DNA matches it firmly. Only part of the rows carry a size: once, few, many, or a class if the clone is expanded.

cdr3_length,v_call,j_call,clone_size,d_call,cdr3_aa,cdr3_nt
18,TRBV12-3/TRBV12-4,TRBJ2-6,-,TRBD2,CASSFEGREGAGANVLTF,TGTGCCAGCAGTTTCGAGGGTAGGGAGGGCGCTGGGGCCAACGTCCTGACTTTC
16,TRBV7-9,TRBJ2-3,few,-,CASSLYPGGPPRTQYF,TGTGCCAGCAGCTTATACCCTGGGGGGCCCCCTCGCACGCAGTATTTT
16,TRBV12-3/TRBV12-4,TRBJ1-1,-,TRBD1,CASSHHVGTGRPEAFF,TGTGCCAGCAGTCACCACGTAGGGACAGGGCGGCCTGAAGCTTTCTTT
13,TRBV11-2,TRBJ1-2,few,-,CASSLGGVYGYTF,TGTGCCAGCAGCTTAGGAGGTGTTTATGGCTACACCTTC
11,TRBV7-9,TRBJ2-7,-,-,CASRRGYEQYF,TGTGCCAGCAGGAGGGGGTACGAGCAGTACTTC
10,TRBV29-1,TRBJ2-1,-,-,CSVASDEQFF,TGCAGCGTAGCCTCGGATGAGCAGTTCTTC
16,TRBV2,TRBJ2-1,few,TRBD2,CASSSTAVLAGGRQFF,TGTGCCAGCAGTTCTACGGCGGTACTAGCGGGAGGTCGACAGTTCTTC
14,TRBV27,TRBJ1-5,few,-,CASRNGVSNQPQHF,TGTGCCAGTCGTAATGGGGTGAGCAATCAGCCCCAGCATTTT
22,TRBV23-1,TRBJ1-5,-,TRBD1,CASSQRSKRGRRELGSNQPQHF,TGCGCCAGCAGTCAAAGGTCGAAAAGGGGGCGAAGGGAGCTCGGTAGCAATCAGCCCCAGCATTTT
15,TRBV4-3,TRBJ2-7,few,TRBD1,CASSQDRTGGYEQYF,TGCGCCAGCAGCCAAGACAGGACAGGGGGTTACGAGCAGTACTTC
14,TRBV11-3,TRBJ2-2,few,-,CASSRPGNTGELFF,TGTGCCAGCAGCCGACCGGGGAACACCGGGGAGCTGTTTTTT
12,TRBV4-1,TRBJ2-7,few,-,CASEGSSSEQYF,TGCGCCAGCGAGGGGTCTTCCTCCGAGCAGTACTTC
10,TRBV29-1,TRBJ2-1,-,-,CSVERNEQFF,TGCAGCGTTGAAAGAAATGAGCAGTTCTTC
14,TRBV5-5,TRBJ2-7,few,-,CASSLLQGPGEQYF,TGTGCCAGCAGCTTGTTGCAGGGCCCGGGCGAGCAGTACTTC
14,TRBV15,TRBJ2-7,-,TRBD1,CATSIDRGPNEQYF,TGTGCCACCAGCATAGACAGGGGGCCTAACGAGCAGTACTTC
14,TRBV27,TRBJ1-2,few,TRBD1,CASSFGTGGGGYTF,TGTGCCAGCAGTTTCGGGACAGGGGGGGGTGGCTACACCTTC
13,TRBV12-3/TRBV12-4,TRBJ2-5,-,-,CASSPSGQKTQYF,TGTGCCAGCAGCCCCTCGGGGCAAAAGACCCAGTACTTC
16,TRBV7-8,TRBJ2-1,-,-,CASSLEPLSSYNEQFF,TGTGCCAGCAGCTTAGAACCGTTGAGCTCCTACAATGAGCAGTTCTTC
15,TRBV7-9,TRBJ1-1,-,TRBD1,CASSLDWTGNTEAFF,TGTGCCAGCAGCTTAGATTGGACAGGGAACACTGAAGCTTTCTTT
13,TRBV10-2,TRBJ1-5,-,-,CASGNRENQPQHF,TGCGCCAGCGGGAACAGGGAGAATCAGCCCCAGCATTTT
11,TRBV30,TRBJ2-7,-,-,CAWSSELEQYF,TGTGCCTGGAGTTCGGAGCTCGAGCAGTACTTC
15,TRBV21-1,TRBJ1-1,-,-,CASSPRWQGGTEAFF,TGTGCCAGCAGCCCTCGATGGCAGGGAGGGACTGAAGCTTTCTTT